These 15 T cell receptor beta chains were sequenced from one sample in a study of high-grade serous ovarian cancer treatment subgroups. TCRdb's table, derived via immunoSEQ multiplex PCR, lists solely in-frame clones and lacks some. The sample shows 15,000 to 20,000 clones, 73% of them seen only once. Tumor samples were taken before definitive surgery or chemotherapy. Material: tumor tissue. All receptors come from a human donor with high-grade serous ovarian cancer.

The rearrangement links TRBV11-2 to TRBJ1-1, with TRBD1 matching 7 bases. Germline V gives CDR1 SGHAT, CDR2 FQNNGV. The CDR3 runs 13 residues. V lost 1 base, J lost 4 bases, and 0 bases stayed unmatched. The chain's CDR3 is CASSLGDSTEAFF. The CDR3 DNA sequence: TGTGCCAGCAGCTTAGGGGACAGCACTGAAGCTTTCTTT.

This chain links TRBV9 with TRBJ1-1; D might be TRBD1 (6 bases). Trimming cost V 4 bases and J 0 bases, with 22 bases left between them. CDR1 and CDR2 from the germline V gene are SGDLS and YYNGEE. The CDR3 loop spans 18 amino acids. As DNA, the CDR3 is TGTGCCAGCAGCCGGGCTGGGGGCTACCCCTCCATGAACACTGAAGCTTTCTTT. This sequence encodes CASSRAGGYPSMNTEAFF.

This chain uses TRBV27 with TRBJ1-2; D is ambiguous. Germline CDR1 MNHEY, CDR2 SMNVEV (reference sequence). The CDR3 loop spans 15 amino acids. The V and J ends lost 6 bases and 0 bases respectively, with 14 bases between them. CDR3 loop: CASSVRAGSNYGYTF. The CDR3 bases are TGTGCCAGCAGCGTCCGGGCGGGATCTAACTATGGCTACACCTTC.

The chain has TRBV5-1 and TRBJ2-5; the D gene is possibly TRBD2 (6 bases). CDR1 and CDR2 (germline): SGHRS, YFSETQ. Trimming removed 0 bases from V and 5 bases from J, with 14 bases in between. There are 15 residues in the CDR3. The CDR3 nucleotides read TGCGCCAGCAGCTTGGAGGGCGGGGTCAGGGAGACCCAGTACTTC. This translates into CASSLEGGVRETQYF.

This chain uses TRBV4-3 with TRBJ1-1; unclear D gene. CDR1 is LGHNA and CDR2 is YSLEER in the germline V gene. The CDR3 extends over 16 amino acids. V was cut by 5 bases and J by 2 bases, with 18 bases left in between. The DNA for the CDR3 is TGCGCCAGCAGCTACTCCTTAGCGGGCACCAACACTGAAGCTTTCTTT. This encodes CASSYSLAGTNTEAFF.

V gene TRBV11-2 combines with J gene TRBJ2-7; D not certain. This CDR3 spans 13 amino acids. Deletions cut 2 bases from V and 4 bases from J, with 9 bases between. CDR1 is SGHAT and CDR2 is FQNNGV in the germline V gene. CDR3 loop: CASSLNRRYEQYF. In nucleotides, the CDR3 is TGTGCCAGCAGCTTAAATCGGCGTTACGAGCAGTACTTC. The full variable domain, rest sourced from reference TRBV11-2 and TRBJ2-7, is EAGVAQSPRYKIIEKRQSVAFWCNPISGHATLYWYQQILGQGPKLLIQFQNNGVVDDSQLPKDRFSAERLKGVDSTLKIQPAKLEDSAVYLCASSLNRRYEQYFGPGTRLTVT.

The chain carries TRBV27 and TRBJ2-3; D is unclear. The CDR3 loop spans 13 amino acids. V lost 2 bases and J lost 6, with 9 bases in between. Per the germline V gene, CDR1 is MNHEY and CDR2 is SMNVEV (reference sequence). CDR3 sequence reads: CASSLEVQDTQYF. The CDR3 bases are TGTGCCAGCAGTTTAGAGGTCCAGGATACGCAGTATTTT.

The CDR3 nucleotides are TGTGCCAGCAGCCGAGGAGCCACAGGGAATGGTGAAAAACTGTTTTTT. Translating gives CASSRGATGNGEKLFF. The V and J genes are TRBV4-2 and TRBJ1-4; D is possibly TRBD1 (6 bases). Germline V gene data show CDR1 as LGHNA and CDR2 as YNFKEQ. The CDR3 is 16 residues long. The V end lost 4 bases, the J end lost 7 bases, and 19 bases lay between the germline ends.

CDR3 DNA sequence: TGTGCCATCAGTGAATTGGGGGATCAGCCCCAGCATTTT. The encoded protein is CAISELGDQPQHF. The chain uses TRBV10-3 and TRBJ1-5; possibly TRBD1 for D (5 bases). Germline V gene lookup returns CDR1 ENHRY and CDR2 SYGVKD. This CDR3 has 13 residues. V gave up 3 bases and J gave up 5 bases, with 8 bases separating them.

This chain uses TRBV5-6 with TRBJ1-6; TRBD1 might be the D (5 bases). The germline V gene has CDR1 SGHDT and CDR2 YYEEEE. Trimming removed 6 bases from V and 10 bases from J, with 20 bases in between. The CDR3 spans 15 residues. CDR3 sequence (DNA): TGTGCCAGCACCCTGGGTCGGGGGACGGGATCACCCCTCCACTTT. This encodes CASTLGRGTGSPLHF.

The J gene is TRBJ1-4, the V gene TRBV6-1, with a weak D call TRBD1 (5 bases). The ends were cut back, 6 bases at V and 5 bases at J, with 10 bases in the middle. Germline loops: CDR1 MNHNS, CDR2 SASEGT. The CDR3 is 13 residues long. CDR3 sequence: CASSADRNEKLFF. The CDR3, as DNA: TGTGCCAGCAGCGCCGACAGAAATGAAAAACTGTTTTTT.

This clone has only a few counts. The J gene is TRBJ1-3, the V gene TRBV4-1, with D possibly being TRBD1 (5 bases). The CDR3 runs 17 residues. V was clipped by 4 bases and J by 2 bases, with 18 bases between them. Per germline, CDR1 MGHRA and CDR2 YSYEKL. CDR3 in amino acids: CASSLLDTFNPGNTIYF. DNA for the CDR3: TGCGCCAGCAGCCTACTGGACACTTTTAATCCTGGAAACACCATATATTTT.

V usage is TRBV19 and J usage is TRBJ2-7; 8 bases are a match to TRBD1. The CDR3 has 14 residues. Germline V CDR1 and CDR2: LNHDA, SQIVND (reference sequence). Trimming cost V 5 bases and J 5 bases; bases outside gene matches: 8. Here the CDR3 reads CASSSRTGNHEQYF. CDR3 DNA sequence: TGTGCCAGTAGTTCCAGGACAGGGAACCACGAGCAGTACTTC.

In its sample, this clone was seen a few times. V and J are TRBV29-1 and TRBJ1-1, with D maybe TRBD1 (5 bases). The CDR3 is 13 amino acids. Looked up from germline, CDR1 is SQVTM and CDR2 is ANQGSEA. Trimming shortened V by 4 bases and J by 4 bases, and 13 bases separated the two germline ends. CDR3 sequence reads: CSVGEWQGTEAFF. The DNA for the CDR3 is TGCAGCGTTGGTGAATGGCAGGGCACTGAAGCTTTCTTT. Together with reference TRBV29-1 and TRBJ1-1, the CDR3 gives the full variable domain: SAVISQKPSRDICQRGTSLTIQCQVDSQVTMMFWYRQQPGQSLTLIATANQGSEATYESGFVIDKFPISRPNLTFSTLTVSNMSPEDSSIYLCSVGEWQGTEAFFGQGTRLTVV.

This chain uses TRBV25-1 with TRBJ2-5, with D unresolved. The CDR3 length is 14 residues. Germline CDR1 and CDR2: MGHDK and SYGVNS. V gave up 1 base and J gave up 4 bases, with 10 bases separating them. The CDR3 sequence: CASSEWSGSETQYF. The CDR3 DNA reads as TGTGCCAGCAGTGAATGGTCAGGCTCAGAGACCCAGTACTTC.